There are a few counts of the clone carrying this T cell receptor beta chain. Antigen: not known. This entry is derived from a study of T cell repertoires in cytomegalovirus infection. Study-level findings and limits: HLA-C-restricted CMV clonotypes gave the most frequent clonotype in two of eight donors.

Germline V gene lookup returns CDR1 MGHDK and CDR2 SYGVNS. The junction had 7 bases not matched to a gene; V was cut back by 4 bases and J by 6 bases. This CDR3 comprises 15 residues. Using its own MiXCR run on the reads, TCRdb lists one record per CDR3 protein. The sample carries 600,000 to 800,000 distinct CDR3 sequences, roughly 24% recorded once. The sample consisted of CD8+ T cells from PBMCs. The receptor's source is a human donor in good health (CMV status not recorded). Some clones in this sample may be carry-over from other donors' samples. The rearrangement links TRBV25-1 to TRBJ2-2; 8 bases fit TRBD2. CDR3 in amino acids: CASSGRGGAAGELFF. The CDR3 bases are TGTGCCAGCAGTGGTCGGGGGGGCGCTGCCGGGGAGCTGTTTTTT. The entire variable domain, with the rest obtained from reference TRBV25-1 and TRBJ2-2, is as follows: EADIYQTPRYLVIGTGKKITLECSQTMGHDKMYWYQQDPGMELHLIHYSYGVNSTEKGDLSSESTVSRIRTEHFPLTLESARPSHTSQYLCASSGRGGAAGELFFGEGSRLTVL.